The 10 T cell receptor beta chains in this list originate from one sample, sequenced in a study of T cell responses to AZD1222 COVID-19 vaccine. The assay was immunoSEQ multiplex PCR, and TCRdb's table has in-frame clones only and misses some. This sample carries some 100,000 clones, approximately 86% of them seen once, and the ten largest clones take about 1.4%. This sample comprised peripheral blood, obtained on day 0 of AZD1222 vaccination. Every receptor here comes from an adult in good health.

The chain recombines TRBV30 with TRBJ1-4; D is unresolved. CDR3 length: 12 residues. In germline, CDR1 is GTSNPN, CDR2 SVGIG (reference sequence). Trimming took off 3 bases at V and 4 bases at J, with 6 bases between the two ends. CDR3 nucleotide sequence: TGTGCCTGGAGACAAAATAATGAAAAACTGTTTTTT. As protein: CAWRQNNEKLFF.

This chain uses TRBV28 with TRBJ1-6; no reliable D call. V was shortened by 2 bases and J by 6 bases, with 14 bases between the two germline ends. This CDR3 is 16 amino acids long. CDR1 and CDR2 from the germline V gene are MDHEN and SYDVKM. CDR3 sequence (DNA): TGTGCCAGCAGTTTAAGGGCGTGGCAGAGTAATTCACCCCTCCACTTT. Amino acid sequence: CASSLRAWQSNSPLHF.

The CDR3 reads CASSSTDTSWTEAFF. DNA of the CDR3: TGTGCCAGCAGCTCGACGGACACCTCGTGGACTGAAGCTTTCTTT. V and J are TRBV11-2 and TRBJ1-1; the D gene is possibly TRBD1 (5 bases). Germline V lookup: CDR1 SGHAT, CDR2 FQNNGV. Trimming stripped 4 bases from V and 5 bases from J, with 17 bases between. This CDR3 spans 15 amino acids.

This clone was seen just once. The chain employs TRBV19 and TRBJ2-1, with 7 bases fitting TRBD1. Germline trimming cut 6 bases from V and 8 bases from J; bases unmatched to any gene: 7. The germline gives CDR1 LNHDA, CDR2 SQIVND (reference sequence). The CDR3 spans 13 residues. The CDR3 DNA sequence: TGTGCCAGTAGCGACAGGGCTGGGTATGAGCAGTTCTTC. Translation gives CASSDRAGYEQFF.

This clone was counted a single time. The genes are TRBV6-5 and TRBJ2-2; the D gene is possibly TRBD1 (6 bases). Trimming pared 4 bases from V and 8 bases from J, leaving 14 bases between. Germline V gene data show CDR1 as MNHEY and CDR2 as SVGAGI. CDR3 size: 14 residues. For the CDR3, the DNA is TGTGCCAGCAGTTGGGGACATCTCCCTGGGGAGCTGTTTTTT. It codes for CASSWGHLPGELFF.

This chain joins TRBV30 and TRBJ1-1, with a weak D call TRBD1 (6 bases). The V and J ends lost 3 bases and 5 bases respectively, with 22 bases between them. The length of the CDR3 is 16 residues. CDR1 is GTSNPN and CDR2 is SVGIG in the germline V gene (reference sequence). The CDR3 spells CAWRDTSGGQMTEAFF. In nucleotides, the CDR3 is TGTGCCTGGAGAGATACCTCCGGGGGCCAAATGACTGAAGCTTTCTTT.

CDR3 in amino acids: CASSLVGQGKIEQYF. The CDR3 DNA sequence: TGTGCCAGCAGCCTGGTGGGACAGGGGAAGATCGAGCAGTACTTC. The chain uses TRBV5-4 and TRBJ2-7; 10 positions match TRBD1. V lost 4 bases and J lost 6; bases outside the gene matches: 10. The CDR3 sequence is 15 residues long. Germline values: CDR1 SGHNT, CDR2 YYREEE (reference sequence).

CDR3 protein: CASSRGMLANSPLHF. In DNA form, the CDR3 reads TGTGCCAGCAGCAGGGGGATGTTGGCAAATTCACCCCTCCACTTT. The V and J genes are TRBV13 and TRBJ1-6; weak D call: TRBD1 (6 bases). CDR1 and CDR2 from the germline V gene are PRHDT and FYEKMQ (reference sequence). V was trimmed by 5 bases and J by 7 bases, leaving 15 bases between them. The CDR3 loop spans 15 amino acids.

This clone was seen a few times. The chain carries TRBV6-6 and TRBJ2-2; 8 bases map to TRBD2. Trimming took 5 bases from V and 9 from J; bases not matched to a gene: 5. This CDR3 comprises 13 residues. Germline-derived CDR1 and CDR2 are MNHNY and SVGAGI (reference sequence). In DNA, the CDR3 is TGTGCCAGCAGTGGGACTAGTAGTCGGGAGCTGTTTTTT. Its translation is CASSGTSSRELFF.

This chain connects TRBV5-4 to TRBJ1-1; D unresolved. V gave up 0 bases and J gave up 4 bases, with 13 bases separating them. Germline CDR1 SGHNT, CDR2 YYREEE (reference sequence). CDR3 length equals 15 residues. Here the CDR3 reads CASSLDFHMPTEAFF. In DNA form, the CDR3 reads TGTGCCAGCAGCTTGGATTTTCACATGCCCACTGAAGCTTTCTTT.